The subject of this entry is one T cell receptor beta chain. Its specificity is not known. The data stem from a study of lymphopenia after photon versus proton radiotherapy. Study-level findings and limits: Larger post-nadir TCR diversity loss correlated inversely with survival in deceased patients. Photon-treated patients lost naive T cells and TCR diversity; proton-treated stayed stable. Better survival with proton therapy was suggested as possible, not demonstrated. After lymphocyte nadir, photon-treated repertoires showed oligoclonal expansion, especially CD8+ Temra.

Germline V gene sequence: CDR1 KGHSH, CDR2 LQKENI. The CDR3 has 16 amino acids. V gave up 3 bases and J gave up 4 bases, with 15 bases separating them. Profiled with immunoSEQ multiplex PCR; TCRdb holds only in-frame clones, not every one. Among around 20,000 clones, just over 90% were seen once, and the ten largest hold roughly 6.6%. The receptor was derived from a man between 60 and 70 years old with pancreatic cancer. The material was peripheral blood, obtained from a patient treated with photon-based radiotherapy. This chain uses TRBV18 with TRBJ2-2, with a tentative D call TRBD2 (6 bases). CDR3 residues: CASSPRTTYFTGELFF. Written as DNA, the CDR3 is TGTGCCAGCTCACCGAGGACTACATATTTCACCGGGGAGCTGTTTTTT.